This record covers a single T cell receptor (beta chain). As yet, its antigen is unknown. These data are taken from a study of T cell responses to AZD1222 COVID-19 vaccine. The assay was immunoSEQ multiplex PCR, and TCRdb's table has in-frame clones only and misses some. The sample records under 200,000 clones, roughly nine tenths being singletons. CDR3 length: 20 residues. General study results and limits: After two AZD1222 doses, spike-specific TCR breadth and depth rose versus day 0. Baseline seropositives among AZD1222 recipients totaled only 5 to 7.

The specimen was peripheral blood, collected on day 0 of AZD1222 vaccination. The V and J genes are TRBV21-1 and TRBJ2-1; TRBD2 is the table's D call and was not checked against the DNA. TRBV21-1 is recorded as a pseudogene. This receptor was obtained from an adult in good health. The CDR3 DNA follows: TGTGCCAGCACCTTACGTGTTGCGGGGGACAAACCTCACTCCTACAATGAGCAGTTCTTC. This codes for CASTLRVAGDKPHSYNEQFF.